The clone carrying this TCR beta chain was detected only a few times. Template material for amplifying TCR beta CDR3 regions consisted of RNA transcripts. The HTBI primer set drove a first-round RT-PCR of the TCR CDR3. One entry per CDR3 protein, called by TCRdb with MiXCR from the multiplex PCR reads. This sample has 450,000 to 500,000 distinct CDR3 sequences; approximately 22% occur once, and the top ten carry under 55%. These data belong to a study of T cells in Graves' hyperthyroidism and ophthalmopathy. V shed 4 bases and J shed 2 bases, with 11 bases lying between them. The CDR3 sequence is 14 residues long. Germline-derived CDR1 and CDR2 are LGHDT and YNNKEL (reference sequence).

The rearrangement links TRBV3-1 to TRBJ1-2; D is undetermined. The TCR comes from a woman between 65 and 79 years old with Graves' ophthalmopathy. The material sequenced was blood. The CDR3 is CASSRLRINYGYTF. As DNA, the CDR3 is TGTGCCAGCAGCCGATTAAGGATAAACTATGGCTACACCTTC. Combining the CDR3 with reference TRBV3-1 and TRBJ1-2 gives the whole variable domain DTAVSQTPKYLVTQMGNDKSIKCEQNLGHDTMYWYKQDSKKFLKIMFSYNNKELIINETVPNRFSPKSPDKAHLNLHINSLELGDSAVYFCASSRLRINYGYTFGSGTRLTVV.